The sequence of this T cell receptor (beta chain) was determined in a study of T-cell memory formation after mild COVID-19. TCRdb used MiXCR to reprocess the 5' RACE reads, holding one entry per CDR3 protein. The table lists about 620,000 distinct CDR3 sequences, over 15% of them singletons. This clonotype was detected a few times. The CDR3 consists of 19 residues. V was trimmed by 5 bases and J by 1 base, leaving 25 bases between them. Germline values: CDR1 SGHVS, CDR2 FNYEAQ. The rearrangement uses TRBV7-6 and TRBJ2-3; D is tentatively TRBD1 or TRBD2 (6 bases each). This receptor was identified in an adult woman who had mild COVID-19 (a few samples of this study predate the infection). Cell type and time point are not known. Sequenced sample: PBMCs or a T cell subset sorted from them (not recorded which). The CDR3 reads CASSRWGARGYGGTDTQYF. The CDR3 DNA follows: TGTGCCAGCAGCCGGTGGGGGGCGCGTGGGTACGGAGGCACAGATACGCAGTATTTT.